The 14 T cell receptor beta chains below come from one sample, sequenced in a study of beta chain features in type 1 diabetes. Their cognate antigens are unknown. Of the isolated RNA, all was reverse transcribed, and so the sequenced material was expressed TCRB transcripts. TCRdb's copy holds only in-frame clones and misses some; the assay was immunoSEQ multiplex PCR. There are about 250,000 clones in the sample; approximately 10% occur only once, and roughly 0.017% lies in the top ten. Study outcomes and limitations: Type 1 diabetes patients had moderately but significantly shorter TCRB CDR3s in all four CD4+ subsets.

The sequencing input was naive CD4+ T cells from blood. These receptors all come from a man younger than 45 with type 1 diabetes.

This clone was observed a few times. The chain has TRBV5-4 and TRBJ2-3, with unresolved D. With 3 bases removed from V and 3 bases from J, the gap between germline ends came to 5 bases. The CDR3 runs 12 residues. Germline V gene lookup returns CDR1 SGHNT and CDR2 YYREEE (reference sequence). The CDR3 nucleotides are TGTGCCAGCAGCTATAGTACAGATACGCAGTATTTT. Its protein is CASSYSTDTQYF.

This clone was seen once. This rearrangement joins TRBV5-1 to TRBJ2-7, with 9 bases that match TRBD1. V lost 0 bases to trimming and J lost 1 base; unmatched junction nucleotides: 8. CDR1 SGHRS and CDR2 YFSETQ come from the germline V gene. The CDR3 length is 17 residues. CDR3 residues: CASSLGHRTGVSYEQYF. The CDR3 nucleotides read TGCGCCAGCAGCTTGGGTCACCGGACAGGGGTGTCCTACGAGCAGTACTTC.

V usage is TRBV28 and J usage is TRBJ2-7, with 8 positions matching TRBD1. The CDR3 runs to 13 residues. V lost 7 bases and J lost 7; bases outside the gene matches: 9. CDR1 MDHEN and CDR2 SYDVKM come from the germline V gene. The CDR3 nucleotides read TGTGCCAGCATCCCCCCAGGGGGCGAGGAGCAGTACTTC. Protein sequence: CASIPPGGEEQYF. Based on the CDR3 plus reference TRBV28 and TRBJ2-7, the full variable domain is DVKVTQSSRYLVKRTGEKVFLECVQDMDHENMFWYRQDPGLGLRLIYFSYDVKMKEKGDIPEGYSVSREKKERFSLILESASTNQTSMYLCASIPPGGEEQYFGPGTRLTVT.

The chain joins TRBV7-9 to TRBJ2-5; D ambiguous. In germline, CDR1 is SEHNR, CDR2 FQNEAQ (reference sequence). Between the trimmed V and J ends, which lost 2 bases and 5 bases, there was a span of 9 bases. CDR3 length: 13 residues. The CDR3 sequence: CASSLFSAETQYF. In DNA form, the CDR3 reads TGTGCCAGCAGCTTATTCAGCGCCGAGACCCAGTACTTC.

J is TRBJ1-4 and V is TRBV30, with TRBD1 matching over 10 bases. Germline-derived CDR1 and CDR2 are GTSNPN and SVGIG (reference sequence). The CDR3 spans 12 residues. J gave up 4 bases and V 8 bases, and 1 base lay outside the gene matches. The CDR3, as DNA: TGTGCCGGGACAGGGGATAATGAAAAACTGTTTTTT. Its translation: CAGTGDNEKLFF.

The chain is built from TRBV2 and TRBJ2-1; a possible D gene is TRBD2 (6 bases). Germline V gene sequence: CDR1 SNHLY, CDR2 FYNNEI. The CDR3 totals 11 residues. The V end lost 5 bases, the J end lost 15 bases, and 14 bases lay between the germline ends. The CDR3 coding sequence is TGTGCCAGCAGTCCCACGGGAGTACGGTTCTTC. Protein: CASSPTGVRFF.

This clone was detected only a few times. The chain recombines TRBV10-3 with TRBJ2-4; no clear D gene. CDR1 ENHRY and CDR2 SYGVKD come from the germline V gene. Trimming removed 0 bases from V and 8 bases from J, with 14 bases in between. This CDR3 spans 15 amino acids. The CDR3 coding sequence is TGTGCCATCAGTGAGTCAGATGAGGTTGTAGACATTCAGTACTTC. Translating it yields CAISESDEVVDIQYF.

This clone came up a few times. The chain couples TRBV5-6 to TRBJ1-4; unclear D gene. The CDR3 extends over 13 amino acids. Trimming pared 0 bases from V and 5 bases from J, leaving 5 bases between. Germline V gives CDR1 SGHDT, CDR2 YYEEEE. CDR3 region: CASSLGANEKLFF. The CDR3 region has the DNA TGTGCCAGCAGCTTGGGAGCCAATGAAAAACTGTTTTTT.

This clone was detected a few times. V usage is TRBV5-1 and J usage is TRBJ2-5; 11 bases agree with TRBD2. There are 15 residues in the CDR3. V dropped 2 bases and J dropped 4; count of bases not matched to a gene: 4. Germline lookup yields CDR1 SGHRS and CDR2 YFSETQ. The CDR3 bases are TGCGCCAGCAGCTTTCCCCTAGCGGGGGGAGAGACCCAGTACTTC. It specifies CASSFPLAGGETQYF.

The chain carries TRBV29-1 and TRBJ1-1; TRBD1 is a possible D gene (5 bases). In germline, CDR1 is SQVTM, CDR2 ANQGSEA. CDR3 length equals 12 residues. The V and J ends lost 7 bases and 4 bases respectively, with 13 bases between them. CDR3 bases: TGCAGCGGCCAAGGGGAGGGCACTGAAGCTTTCTTT. Translated: CSGQGEGTEAFF.

V gene TRBV5-1 combines with J gene TRBJ1-1; TRBD1 agrees at 11 bases. The length of the CDR3 is 18 residues. V gave up 4 bases and J gave up 4 bases; unmatched junction bases: 15. CDR1 SGHRS and CDR2 YFSETQ come from the germline V gene. CDR3 coding DNA: TGCGCCAGCAGCCTGGGAGGGACAGGGGGACCGGGAAGCACTGAAGCTTTCTTT. Residues: CASSLGGTGGPGSTEAFF.

In this sample, this clone turned up a few times. The rearrangement joins TRBV7-3 to TRBJ1-2; 9 nucleotides agree with TRBD1. V gave up 3 bases and J gave up 6 bases; unmatched junction bases: 5. There are 14 residues in the CDR3. Germline-derived CDR1 and CDR2 are SGHTA and FQGTGA. The CDR3 region is CASSFTGGSDGYTF. The CDR3 DNA follows: TGTGCCAGCAGCTTTACAGGGGGCTCGGATGGCTACACCTTC.

The chain has TRBV2 and TRBJ1-6, with D hard to call. V was clipped by 4 bases and J by 11 bases, with 6 bases between them. This CDR3 has 11 amino acids. Germline V gene data show CDR1 as SNHLY and CDR2 as FYNNEI. CDR3 sequence reads: CASSAEAPLHF. CDR3 sequence (DNA): TGTGCCAGCAGTGCTGAGGCACCCCTCCACTTT. The full variable domain, with the rest looked up from reference TRBV2 and TRBJ1-6, is EPEVTQTPSHQVTQMGQEVILRCVPISNHLYFYWYRQILGQKVEFLVSFYNNEISEKSEIFDDQFSVERPDGSNFTLKIRSTKLEDSAMYFCASSAEAPLHFGNGTRLTVT.

The genes are TRBV28 and TRBJ1-5, with unresolved D. Germline V CDR1 and CDR2: MDHEN, SYDVKM. Between the trimmed V and J ends, which lost 1 base and 1 base, there was a span of 11 bases. The CDR3 spans 16 residues. CDR3 sequence (DNA): TGTGCCAGCAGTTTATCTGCCAGATTGAGCAATCAGCCCCAGCATTTT. It specifies CASSLSARLSNQPQHF. The variable domain in full, with the rest retrieved from reference TRBV28 and TRBJ1-5, is DVKVTQSSRYLVKRTGEKVFLECVQDMDHENMFWYRQDPGLGLRLIYFSYDVKMKEKGDIPEGYSVSREKKERFSLILESASTNQTSMYLCASSLSARLSNQPQHFGDGTRLSIL.